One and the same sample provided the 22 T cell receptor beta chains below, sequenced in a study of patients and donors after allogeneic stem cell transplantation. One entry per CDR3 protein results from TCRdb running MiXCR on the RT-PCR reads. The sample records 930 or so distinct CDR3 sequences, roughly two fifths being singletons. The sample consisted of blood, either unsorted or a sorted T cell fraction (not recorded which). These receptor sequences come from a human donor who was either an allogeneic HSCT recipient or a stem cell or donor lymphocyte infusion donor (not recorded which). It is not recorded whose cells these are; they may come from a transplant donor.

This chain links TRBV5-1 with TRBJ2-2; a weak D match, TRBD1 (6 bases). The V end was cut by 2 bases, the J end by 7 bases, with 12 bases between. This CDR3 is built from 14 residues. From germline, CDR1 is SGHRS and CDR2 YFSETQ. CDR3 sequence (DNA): TGCGCCAGCAGCTTCCAGGGGCCGGACGGGGAGCTGTTTTTT. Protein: CASSFQGPDGELFF. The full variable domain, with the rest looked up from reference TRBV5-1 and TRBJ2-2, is KAGVTQTPRYLIKTRGQQVTLSCSPISGHRSVSWYQQTPGQGLQFLFEYFSETQRNKGNFPGRFSGRQFSNSRSEMNVSTLELGDSALYLCASSFQGPDGELFFGEGSRLTVL.

The CDR3 here is CASSRWDSSQTGELFF. The CDR3 DNA follows: TGTGCCAGCAGCCGCTGGGACTCCTCTCAAACCGGGGAGCTGTTTTTT. V is TRBV3-1 and J is TRBJ2-2, with D possibly matching TRBD2 (6 bases). V was clipped by 4 bases and J by 5 bases, with 17 bases between them. Germline loops: CDR1 LGHDT, CDR2 YNNKEL (reference sequence). This CDR3 is built from 16 residues.

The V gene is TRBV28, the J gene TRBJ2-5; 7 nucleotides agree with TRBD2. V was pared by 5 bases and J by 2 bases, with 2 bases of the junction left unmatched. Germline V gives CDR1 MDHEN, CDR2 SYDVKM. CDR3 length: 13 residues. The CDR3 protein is CASSRGGQETQYF. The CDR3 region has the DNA TGTGCCAGCAGTCGCGGGGGTCAAGAGACCCAGTACTTC.

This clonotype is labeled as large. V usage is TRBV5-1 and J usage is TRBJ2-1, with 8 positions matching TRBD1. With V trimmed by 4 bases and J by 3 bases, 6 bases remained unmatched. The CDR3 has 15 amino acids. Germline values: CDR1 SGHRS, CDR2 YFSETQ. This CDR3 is CASSIGQGSYNEQFF. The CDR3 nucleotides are TGCGCCAGCAGCATAGGACAGGGAAGCTACAATGAGCAGTTCTTC. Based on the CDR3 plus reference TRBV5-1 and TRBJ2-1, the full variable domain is KAGVTQTPRYLIKTRGQQVTLSCSPISGHRSVSWYQQTPGQGLQFLFEYFSETQRNKGNFPGRFSGRQFSNSRSEMNVSTLELGDSALYLCASSIGQGSYNEQFFGPGTRLTVL.

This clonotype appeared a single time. The DNA of the CDR3 is TGTGCCAGCAGCTTAGATGGGCCCGGGGAGACCCAGTACTTC. Its protein product is CASSLDGPGETQYF. V usage is TRBV7-2 and J usage is TRBJ2-5, with no clear D. This CDR3 has 14 amino acids. Between the trimmed V and J ends, which lost 1 base and 5 bases, there was a span of 11 bases. Germline values: CDR1 SGHTA, CDR2 FQGNSA.

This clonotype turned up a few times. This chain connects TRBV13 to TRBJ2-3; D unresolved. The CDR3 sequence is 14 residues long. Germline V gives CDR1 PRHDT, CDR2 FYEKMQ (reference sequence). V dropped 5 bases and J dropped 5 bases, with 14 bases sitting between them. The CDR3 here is CASSHRSGVDTQYF. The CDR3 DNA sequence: TGTGCCAGCAGCCACCGGAGTGGGGTAGATACGCAGTATTTT.

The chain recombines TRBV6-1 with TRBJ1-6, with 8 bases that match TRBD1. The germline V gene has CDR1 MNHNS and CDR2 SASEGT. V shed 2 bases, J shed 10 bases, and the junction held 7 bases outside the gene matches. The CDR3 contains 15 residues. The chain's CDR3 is CASSEIGQGRSPLHF. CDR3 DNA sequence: TGTGCCAGCAGTGAAATTGGACAGGGTAGATCACCCCTCCACTTT.

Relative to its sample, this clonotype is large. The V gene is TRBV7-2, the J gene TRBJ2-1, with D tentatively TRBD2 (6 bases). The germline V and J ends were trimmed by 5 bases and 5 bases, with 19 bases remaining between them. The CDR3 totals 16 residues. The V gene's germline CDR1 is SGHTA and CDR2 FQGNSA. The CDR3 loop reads CASSPGAGLANNEQFF. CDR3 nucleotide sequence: TGTGCCAGCAGCCCCGGGGCGGGACTGGCGAACAATGAGCAGTTCTTC. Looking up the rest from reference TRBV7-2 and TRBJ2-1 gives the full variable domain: GAGVSQSPSNKVTEKGKDVELRCDPISGHTALYWYRQSLGQGLEFLIYFQGNSAPDKSGLPSDRFSAERTGGSVSTLTIQRTQQEDSAVYLCASSPGAGLANNEQFFGPGTRLTVL.

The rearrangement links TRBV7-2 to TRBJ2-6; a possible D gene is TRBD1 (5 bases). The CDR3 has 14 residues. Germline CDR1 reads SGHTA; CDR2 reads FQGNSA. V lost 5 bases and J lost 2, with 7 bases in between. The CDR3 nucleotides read TGTGCCAGCAGCCTAGGGGCTGGGGCCAACGTCCTGACTTTC. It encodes CASSLGAGANVLTF.

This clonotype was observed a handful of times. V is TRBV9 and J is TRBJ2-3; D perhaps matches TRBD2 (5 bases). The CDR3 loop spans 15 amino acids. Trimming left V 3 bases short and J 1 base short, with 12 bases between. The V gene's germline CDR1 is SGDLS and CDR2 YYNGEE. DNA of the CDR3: TGTGCCAGCAGCGACAAGAGGACTGGCACAGATACGCAGTATTTT. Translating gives CASSDKRTGTDTQYF.

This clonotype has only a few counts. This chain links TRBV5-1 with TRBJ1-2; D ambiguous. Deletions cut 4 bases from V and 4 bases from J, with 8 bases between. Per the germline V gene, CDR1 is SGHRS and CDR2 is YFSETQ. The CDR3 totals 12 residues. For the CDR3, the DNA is TGCGCCAGCAGCGGGGATACCTATGGCTACACCTTC. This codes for CASSGDTYGYTF.

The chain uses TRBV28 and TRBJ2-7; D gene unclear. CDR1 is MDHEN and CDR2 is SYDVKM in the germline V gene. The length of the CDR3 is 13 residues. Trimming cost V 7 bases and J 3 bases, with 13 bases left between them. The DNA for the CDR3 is TGTGCCAGCACTGGCCCTCCCGGCTACGAGCAGTACTTC. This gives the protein CASTGPPGYEQYF.

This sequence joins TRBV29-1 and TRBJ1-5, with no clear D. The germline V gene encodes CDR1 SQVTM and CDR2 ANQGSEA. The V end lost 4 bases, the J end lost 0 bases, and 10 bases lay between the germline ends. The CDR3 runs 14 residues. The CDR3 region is CSVGTRNSNQPQHF. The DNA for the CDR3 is TGCAGCGTTGGGACCCGGAATAGCAATCAGCCCCAGCATTTT.

The CDR3 DNA is TGTGCCAGCACCAAGGGAGGGGGCCAAGAGACCCAGTACTTC. Translation: CASTKGGGQETQYF. The V gene is TRBV13, the J gene TRBJ2-5; D perhaps matches TRBD2 (7 bases). Germline V gene lookup returns CDR1 PRHDT and CDR2 FYEKMQ (reference sequence). This CDR3 region has 14 residues. The V end was cut by 7 bases, the J end by 1 base, with 13 bases between.

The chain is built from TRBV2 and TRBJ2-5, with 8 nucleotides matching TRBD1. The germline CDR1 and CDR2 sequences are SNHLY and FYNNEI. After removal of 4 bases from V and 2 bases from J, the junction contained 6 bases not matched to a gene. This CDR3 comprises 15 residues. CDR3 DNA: TGTGCCAGCAGTGTACAGGGGGGCCTGCAAGAGACCCAGTACTTC. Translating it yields CASSVQGGLQETQYF.

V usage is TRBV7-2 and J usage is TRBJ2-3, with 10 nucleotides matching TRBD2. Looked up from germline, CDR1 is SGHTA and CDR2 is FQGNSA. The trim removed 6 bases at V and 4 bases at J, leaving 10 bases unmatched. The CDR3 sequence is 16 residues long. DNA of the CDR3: TGTGCCAGCAGTTTCCACTCTAGCGGGAGTGCAGATACGCAGTATTTT. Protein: CASSFHSSGSADTQYF.

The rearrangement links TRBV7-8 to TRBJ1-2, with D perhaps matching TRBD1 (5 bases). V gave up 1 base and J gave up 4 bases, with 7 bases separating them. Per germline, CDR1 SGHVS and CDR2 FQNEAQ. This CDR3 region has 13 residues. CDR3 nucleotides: TGTGCCAGCAGCTTAGGGCAGGGCTATGGCTACACCTTC. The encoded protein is CASSLGQGYGYTF.

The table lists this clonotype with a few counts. CDR3 loop: CASRTGTEHTGELFF. The CDR3 coding sequence is TGTGCCAGCAGAACCGGGACAGAGCACACCGGGGAGCTGTTTTTT. The chain couples TRBV28 to TRBJ2-2; 7 nucleotides align to TRBD1. The germline V gene has CDR1 MDHEN and CDR2 SYDVKM. The CDR3 totals 15 residues. V dropped 6 bases and J dropped 3; count of bases not matched to a gene: 7.

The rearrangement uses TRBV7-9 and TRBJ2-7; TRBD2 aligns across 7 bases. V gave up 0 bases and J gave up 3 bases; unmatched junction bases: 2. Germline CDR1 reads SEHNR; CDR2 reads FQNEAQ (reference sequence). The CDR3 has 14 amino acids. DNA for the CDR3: TGTGCCAGCAGCTTAGCGCGGGGGTTCTACGAGCAGTACTTC. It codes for CASSLARGFYEQYF.

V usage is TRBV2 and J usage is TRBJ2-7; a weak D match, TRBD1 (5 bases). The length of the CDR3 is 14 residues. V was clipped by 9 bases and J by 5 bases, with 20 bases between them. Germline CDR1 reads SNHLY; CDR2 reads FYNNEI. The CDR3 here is CASLLTPAGNEQYF. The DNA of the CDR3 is TGTGCCAGTCTTCTTACTCCCGCAGGGAACGAGCAGTACTTC.

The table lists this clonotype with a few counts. CDR3 nucleotide sequence: TGTGCCAGCAGCTTCCGAGCCTCTGGGAGCAATCAGCCCCAGCATTTT. Translation: CASSFRASGSNQPQHF. This sequence joins TRBV5-4 and TRBJ1-5, with D unclear. From germline, CDR1 is SGHNT and CDR2 YYREEE (reference sequence). Deletions cut 2 bases from V and 1 base from J, with 13 bases between. CDR3 length: 16 amino acids.

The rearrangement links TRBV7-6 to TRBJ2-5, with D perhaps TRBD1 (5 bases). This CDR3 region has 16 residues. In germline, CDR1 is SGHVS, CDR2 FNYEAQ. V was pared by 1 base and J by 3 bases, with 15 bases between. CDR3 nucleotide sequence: TGTGCCAGCAGCTTAGACTCCCCAGGGCCCGAAGAGACCCAGTACTTC. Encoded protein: CASSLDSPGPEETQYF.